The clone carrying this T cell receptor beta chain has a handful of counts. Its antigen is unknown. The V gene end was trimmed by 5 bases and the J gene end by 2 bases; junction bases not matched to a gene: 4. Germline V gene lookup returns CDR1 SGHRS and CDR2 YFSETQ. The CDR3 contains 16 residues. The data stem from a study of T cells in Graves' hyperthyroidism and ophthalmopathy. Regions amplified from RNA transcripts were the TCR beta CDR3 regions. TCR CDR3 underwent first-round RT-PCR with the HTBI primer set. Each CDR3 protein is one row after TCRdb ran MiXCR on the multiplex PCR reads. The sample lists fewer than 450,000 distinct CDR3 sequences; 11% to 15% were seen once. Findings and limits, study-wide: Model-based prediction identified ophthalmopathy a median roughly six months prior to its onset. Ophthalmopathy and stable hyperthyroidism were separated by a 13 V-J model.

V gene TRBV5-1 combines with J gene TRBJ2-1, with 13 bases lining up with TRBD2. The clonotype comes from a man in his fifties with Graves' ophthalmopathy. The specimen sequenced was blood. The CDR3 sequence is CASRSLAGGPYNEQFF. CDR3 bases: TGCGCCAGCAGATCACTAGCGGGAGGGCCCTACAATGAGCAGTTCTTC.